This T cell receptor beta chain was profiled in a study of PD-1 blockade in mismatch repair-deficient tumors. J gave up 6 bases and V 2 bases, and 12 bases lay outside the gene matches. Looked up from germline, CDR1 is GTSNPN and CDR2 is SVGIG (reference sequence). The CDR3 has 16 amino acids. All patients were mismatch repair deficient, assessed by either PCR or immunohistochemistry. Sequencing used immunoSEQ multiplex PCR; TCRdb keeps in-frame clones, though not all of them. The table lists around 100,000 clones, about 83% of them singletons, with approximately 5% in the top ten. This clonotype was obtained from an adult with mismatch repair-deficient cancer. The specimen was peripheral blood, collected about 60 weeks after starting pembrolizumab. The chain has TRBV30 and TRBJ2-2; TRBD1 agrees at 7 bases. As DNA, the CDR3 is TGTGCCTGGAGTCCATTCGGCAGGGGGATACCCGGGGAGCTGTTTTTT. It translates to CAWSPFGRGIPGELFF.